This TCR beta chain derives from a study of cytomegalovirus exposure and HLA in healthy donors. Study results and caveats: Fewer than 200 TCR beta chains were listed as cytomegalovirus-associated. Donors were assumed by presence/absence analyses to have roughly uniform sequencing depth. The study carried out a later analysis of TCR beta sequences. It associated roughly 17,000 of them with specific HLA alleles at a false discovery rate of 0.05.

Trimming took 6 bases from V and 9 from J; bases not matched to a gene: 11. The CDR3 extends over 15 amino acids. Germline lookup yields CDR1 MNHEY and CDR2 SVGAGI. Note on this clone: Its antigen is as yet unknown.

PCR primers comprised 60 Vbeta and 13 Jbeta primers. The table came from immunoSEQ multiplex PCR; TCRdb's copy has only in-frame clones and leaves some out. The sample has about 130,000 clones, and its top ten clones hold 1.5% to 2%. Sample: PBMCs. The chain is built from TRBV6-5 and TRBJ2-2, with 9 bases fitting TRBD2. The sequence came from a man aged 18-30 years in good health and CMV-seronegative. The DNA for the CDR3 is TGTGCCAGCAGCCGAGCGGGGGGCCGTATCTGGGAGCTGTTTTTT. This codes for CASSRAGGRIWELFF.